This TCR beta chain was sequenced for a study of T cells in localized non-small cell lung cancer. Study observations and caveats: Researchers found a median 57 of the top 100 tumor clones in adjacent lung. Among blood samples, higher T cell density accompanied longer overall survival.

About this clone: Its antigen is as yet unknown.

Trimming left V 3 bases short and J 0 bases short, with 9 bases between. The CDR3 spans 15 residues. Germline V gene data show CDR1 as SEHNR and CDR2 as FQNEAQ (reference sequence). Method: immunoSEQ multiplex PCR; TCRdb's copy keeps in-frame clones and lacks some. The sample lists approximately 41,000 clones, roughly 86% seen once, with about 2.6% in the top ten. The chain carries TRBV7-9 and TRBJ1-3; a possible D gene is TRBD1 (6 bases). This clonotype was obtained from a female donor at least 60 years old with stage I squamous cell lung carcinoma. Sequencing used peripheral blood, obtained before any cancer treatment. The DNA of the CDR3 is TGTGCCAGCAGCTTCGGGGACACCTCTGGAAACACCATATATTTT. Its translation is CASSFGDTSGNTIYF.